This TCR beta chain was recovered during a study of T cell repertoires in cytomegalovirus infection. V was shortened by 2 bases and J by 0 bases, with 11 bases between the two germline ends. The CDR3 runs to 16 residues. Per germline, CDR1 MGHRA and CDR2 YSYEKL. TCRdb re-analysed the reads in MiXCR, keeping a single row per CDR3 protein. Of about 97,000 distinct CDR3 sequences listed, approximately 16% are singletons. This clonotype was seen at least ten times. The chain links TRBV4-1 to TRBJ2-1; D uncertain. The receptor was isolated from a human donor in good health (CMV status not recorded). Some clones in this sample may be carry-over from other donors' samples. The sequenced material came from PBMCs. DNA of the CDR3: TGCGCCAGCAGCCAACTTCCGAGATTCTCCTACAATGAGCAGTTCTTC. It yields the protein CASSQLPRFSYNEQFF.